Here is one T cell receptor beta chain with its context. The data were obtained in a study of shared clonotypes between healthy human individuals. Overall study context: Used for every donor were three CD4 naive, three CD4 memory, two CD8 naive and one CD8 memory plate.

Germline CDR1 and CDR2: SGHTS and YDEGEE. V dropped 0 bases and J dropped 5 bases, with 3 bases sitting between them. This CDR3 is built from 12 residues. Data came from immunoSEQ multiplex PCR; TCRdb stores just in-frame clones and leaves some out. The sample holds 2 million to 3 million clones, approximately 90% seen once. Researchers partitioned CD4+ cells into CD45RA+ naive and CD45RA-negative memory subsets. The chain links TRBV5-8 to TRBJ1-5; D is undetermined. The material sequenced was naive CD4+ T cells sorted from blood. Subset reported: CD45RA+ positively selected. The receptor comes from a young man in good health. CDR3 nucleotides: TGTGCCAGCAGCTTGGCCTATCAGCCCCAGCATTTT. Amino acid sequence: CASSLAYQPQHF.